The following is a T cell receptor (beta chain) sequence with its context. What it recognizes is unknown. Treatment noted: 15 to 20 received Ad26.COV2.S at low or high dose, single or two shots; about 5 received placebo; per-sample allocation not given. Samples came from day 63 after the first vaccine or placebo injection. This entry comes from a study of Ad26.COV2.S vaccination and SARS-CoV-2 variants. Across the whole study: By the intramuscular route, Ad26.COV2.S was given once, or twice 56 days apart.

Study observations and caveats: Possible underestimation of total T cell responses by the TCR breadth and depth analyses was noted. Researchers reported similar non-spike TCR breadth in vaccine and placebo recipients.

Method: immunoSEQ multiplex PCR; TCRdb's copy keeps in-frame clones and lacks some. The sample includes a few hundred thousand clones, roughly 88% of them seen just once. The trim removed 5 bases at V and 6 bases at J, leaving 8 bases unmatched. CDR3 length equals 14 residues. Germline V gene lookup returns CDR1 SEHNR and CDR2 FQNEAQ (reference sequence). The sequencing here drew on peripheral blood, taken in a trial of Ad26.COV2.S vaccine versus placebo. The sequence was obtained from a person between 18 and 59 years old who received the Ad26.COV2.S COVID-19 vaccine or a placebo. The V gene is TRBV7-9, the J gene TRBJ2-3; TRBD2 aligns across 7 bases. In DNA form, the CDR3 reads TGTGCCAGCAGCCTCTTAGCGGGCCGGGATACGCAGTATTTT. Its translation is CASSLLAGRDTQYF. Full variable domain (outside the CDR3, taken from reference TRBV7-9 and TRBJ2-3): DTGVSQNPRHKITKRGQNVTFRCDPISEHNRLYWYRQTLGQGPEFLTYFQNEAQLEKSRLLSDRFSAERPKGSFSTLEIQRTEQGDSAMYLCASSLLAGRDTQYFGPGTRLTVL.